Presented here are 15 T cell receptor beta chains from one specimen sequenced in a study of blood T cell repertoires in COVID-19. The repertoire was sequenced with immunoSEQ multiplex PCR; TCRdb's copy has only in-frame clones and lacks some. The profile shows fewer than 400,000 clones, 85% of them singletons. The specimen sequenced was peripheral blood. These receptors were obtained from a woman aged 18-29 years with acute or convalescent COVID-19.

The V and J genes are TRBV6-5 and TRBJ2-7; the D gene is possibly TRBD2 (6 bases). The germline V gene has CDR1 MNHEY and CDR2 SVGAGI. The CDR3 runs 14 residues. V dropped 6 bases and J dropped 2 bases, with 14 bases sitting between them. In DNA, the CDR3 is TGTGCCAGCAGCGCCGGGACTGGCGCCTACGAGCAGTACTTC. Amino acid sequence: CASSAGTGAYEQYF.

The chain couples TRBV10-3 to TRBJ1-2; 8 positions agree with TRBD1. The CDR3 covers 12 residues. Germline CDR1 and CDR2: ENHRY and SYGVKD. V shed 8 bases and J 8 bases; nucleotides not matched to a gene: 7. The CDR3 spells CAIGTGSAGYTF. CDR3 coding DNA: TGTGCCATCGGGACAGGTTCGGCGGGCTACACCTTC.

The gene calls are TRBV4-1 and TRBJ1-2; D ambiguous. CDR1 MGHRA and CDR2 YSYEKL come from the germline V gene. V lost 0 bases, J lost 7 bases, and 9 bases lay in between. The CDR3 totals 13 residues. The CDR3 bases are TGCGCCAGCAGCCAAGATACGCCAGGTGGCTACACCTTC. Translating gives CASSQDTPGGYTF.

This sequence joins TRBV15 and TRBJ1-5; TRBD1 matches 7 bases. V shed 5 bases and J 0 bases; nucleotides not matched to a gene: 13. Looked up from germline, CDR1 is LNHNV and CDR2 is YYDKDF (reference sequence). The CDR3 consists of 18 residues. CDR3 residues: CATSRGRTGDYSNQPQHF. The CDR3 DNA reads as TGTGCCACCAGCCGAGGGAGGACAGGAGACTATAGCAATCAGCCCCAGCATTTT.

V usage is TRBV6-6 and J usage is TRBJ1-2; no definite D call. The germline gives CDR1 MNHNY, CDR2 SVGAGI (reference sequence). This CDR3 region has 13 residues. The V end was cut by 7 bases, the J end by 6 bases, with 15 bases between. The CDR3 bases are TGTGCCAGCATTGCGGATGGCTCTCATGGCTACACCTTC. Translated: CASIADGSHGYTF.

The gene calls are TRBV4-1 and TRBJ1-2; D may be TRBD1 (5 bases). V was clipped by 2 bases and J by 7 bases, with 5 bases between them. The CDR3 extends over 11 amino acids. CDR1 is MGHRA, CDR2 YSYEKL, per germline. The CDR3 DNA reads TGCGCCAGCAGCCAAACAGGTGGCTACACCTTC. Its protein product is CASSQTGGYTF.

This clone was observed a single time. The rearrangement links TRBV5-1 to TRBJ1-6; 9 bases align to TRBD1. V shed 1 base, J shed 13 bases, and the junction held 15 bases outside the gene matches. The CDR3 has 17 residues. From germline, CDR1 is SGHRS and CDR2 YFSETQ. The CDR3 loop reads CASSLFRTGVSSEPLHF. In nucleotides, the CDR3 is TGCGCCAGCAGCTTGTTCCGGACAGGGGTCTCCTCGGAGCCCCTCCACTTT. Supplemented by reference TRBV5-1 and TRBJ1-6, the full variable domain reads KAGVTQTPRYLIKTRGQQVTLSCSPISGHRSVSWYQQTPGQGLQFLFEYFSETQRNKGNFPGRFSGRQFSNSRSEMNVSTLELGDSALYLCASSLFRTGVSSEPLHFGNGTRLTVT.

This chain links TRBV9 with TRBJ2-7, with D perhaps matching TRBD2 (5 bases). Trimming left V 4 bases short and J 2 bases short, with 10 bases between. CDR1 and CDR2 (germline): SGDLS, YYNGEE. There are 13 residues in the CDR3. The CDR3 reads CASSFGLTYEQYF. As DNA, the CDR3 is TGTGCCAGCAGCTTCGGACTCACCTACGAGCAGTACTTC.

In this sample, this clone turned up a few times. V gene TRBV18 combines with J gene TRBJ1-2, with D uncertain. Germline CDR1 is KGHSH and CDR2 is LQKENI. The CDR3 has 14 amino acids. The V gene lost 2 bases and the J gene lost 5 bases, with 12 bases spanning the gap. The DNA for the CDR3 is TGTGCCAGCTCACCAGGGTGGGCGCAATATGGCTACACCTTC. Translating it yields CASSPGWAQYGYTF.

V usage is TRBV9 and J usage is TRBJ1-6; no clear D gene. Trimming left V 0 bases short and J 7 bases short, with 11 bases between. This CDR3 spans 15 amino acids. Germline V CDR1 and CDR2: SGDLS, YYNGEE. The CDR3 loop is CASSVEVAGNSPLHF. DNA for the CDR3: TGTGCCAGCAGCGTAGAAGTAGCGGGGAATTCACCCCTCCACTTT. Variable domain in full (rest from reference TRBV9 and TRBJ1-6): DSGVTQTPKHLITATGQRVTLRCSPRSGDLSVYWYQQSLDQGLQFLIQYYNGEERAKGNILERFSAQQFPDLHSELNLSSLELGDSALYFCASSVEVAGNSPLHFGNGTRLTVT.

The chain uses TRBV9 and TRBJ2-3; TRBD1 is a possible D gene (5 bases). CDR1 and CDR2 (germline): SGDLS, YYNGEE. V lost 4 bases and J lost 3, with 15 bases in between. This CDR3 has 15 amino acids. For the CDR3, the DNA is TGTGCCAGCAGCAGCAGGTTCCAGGGTACAGATACGCAGTATTTT. It yields the protein CASSSRFQGTDTQYF.

The chain is built from TRBV19 and TRBJ1-2, with D perhaps TRBD1 (5 bases). Germline values: CDR1 LNHDA, CDR2 SQIVND (reference sequence). The CDR3 has 15 residues. V shed 7 bases and J shed 4 bases, with 19 bases lying between them. In DNA, the CDR3 is TGTGCCAGTACCTTAGGGGCGGACATGGTCTATGGCTACACCTTC. Translated, it gives CASTLGADMVYGYTF.

The count of this clone is one. The gene calls are TRBV7-9 and TRBJ2-2; D may be TRBD2 (7 bases). Per germline, CDR1 SEHNR and CDR2 FQNEAQ (reference sequence). The CDR3 extends over 15 amino acids. Deletions cut 6 bases from V and 4 bases from J, with 15 bases between. The DNA of the CDR3 is TGTGCCAGCAGGCCTCTGGGAGGGGGCACCGGGGAGCTGTTTTTT. Translated: CASRPLGGGTGELFF. Based on the CDR3 plus reference TRBV7-9 and TRBJ2-2, the full variable domain is DTGVSQNPRHKITKRGQNVTFRCDPISEHNRLYWYRQTLGQGPEFLTYFQNEAQLEKSRLLSDRFSAERPKGSFSTLEIQRTEQGDSAMYLCASRPLGGGTGELFFGEGSRLTVL.

V and J are TRBV2 and TRBJ2-7; 7 bases are shared with TRBD1. With 6 bases clipped from V and 4 bases from J, the junction kept 12 bases outside the gene matches. Germline V gene sequence: CDR1 SNHLY, CDR2 FYNNEI. This CDR3 has 15 residues. The CDR3, as DNA: TGTGCCAGCAGAGCCGGGACAGATGATACATACGAGCAGTACTTC. Translation: CASRAGTDDTYEQYF.

The genes are TRBV6-1 and TRBJ2-7; the D gene is possibly TRBD2 (6 bases). V was shortened by 3 bases and J by 4 bases, with 10 bases between the two germline ends. This CDR3 comprises 13 residues. Germline V gives CDR1 MNHNS, CDR2 SASEGT. In DNA, the CDR3 is TGTGCCAGCAGTGATACTAGCAGGTACGAGCAGTACTTC. Its protein is CASSDTSRYEQYF.